This TCR beta chain is from a study of early T cells in non-severe SARS-CoV-2 infection. Individual cDNA molecules received unique molecular identifiers during library preparation. MiXCR, run by TCRdb on the 5' RACE reads, gives a single entry per CDR3 protein. The sample lists about 49,000 distinct CDR3 sequences, about 11% seen once, with around 9.1% in the top ten. CDR1 is SQVTM and CDR2 is ANQGSEA in the germline V gene. The V and J ends lost 6 bases and 11 bases respectively, with 13 bases between them. The length of the CDR3 is 11 residues. Study-wide points: The matching step, a VDJdb search, favored anti-spike CD8 responses and missed private and CD4 specificities.

Comment on this clonotype: Its antigen is currently unknown.

The TCR originated in an adult who was a healthcare worker with PCR-confirmed SARS-CoV-2 infection or an uninfected control (not recorded which). The chain couples TRBV29-1 to TRBJ1-4; D might be TRBD1 (5 bases). Sequencing used whole blood. The DNA for the CDR3 is TGCAGCGTACTTGCGGGGCTGAAACTGTTTTTT. Residues: CSVLAGLKLFF.